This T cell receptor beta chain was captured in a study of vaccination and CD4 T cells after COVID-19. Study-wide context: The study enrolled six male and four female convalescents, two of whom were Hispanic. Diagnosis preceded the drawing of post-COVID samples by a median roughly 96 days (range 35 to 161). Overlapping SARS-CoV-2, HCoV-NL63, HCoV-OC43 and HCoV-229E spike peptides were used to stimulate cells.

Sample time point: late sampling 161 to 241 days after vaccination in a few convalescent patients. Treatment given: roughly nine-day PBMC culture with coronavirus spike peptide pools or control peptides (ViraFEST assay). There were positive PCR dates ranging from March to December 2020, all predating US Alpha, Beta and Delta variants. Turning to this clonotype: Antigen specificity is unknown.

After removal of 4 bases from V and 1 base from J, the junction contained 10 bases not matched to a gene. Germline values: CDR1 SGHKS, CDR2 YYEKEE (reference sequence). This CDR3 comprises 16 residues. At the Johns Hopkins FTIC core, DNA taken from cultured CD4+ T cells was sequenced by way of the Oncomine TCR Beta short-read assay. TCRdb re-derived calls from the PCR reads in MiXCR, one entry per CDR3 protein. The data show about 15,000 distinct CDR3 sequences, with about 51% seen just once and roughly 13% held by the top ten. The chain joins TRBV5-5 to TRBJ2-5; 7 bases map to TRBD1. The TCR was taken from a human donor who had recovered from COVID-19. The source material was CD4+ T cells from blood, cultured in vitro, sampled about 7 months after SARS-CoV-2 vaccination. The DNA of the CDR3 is TGTGCCAGCAGCCCCGAAGCAGGGGGTGGCCAAGAGACCCAGTACTTC. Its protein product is CASSPEAGGGQETQYF.